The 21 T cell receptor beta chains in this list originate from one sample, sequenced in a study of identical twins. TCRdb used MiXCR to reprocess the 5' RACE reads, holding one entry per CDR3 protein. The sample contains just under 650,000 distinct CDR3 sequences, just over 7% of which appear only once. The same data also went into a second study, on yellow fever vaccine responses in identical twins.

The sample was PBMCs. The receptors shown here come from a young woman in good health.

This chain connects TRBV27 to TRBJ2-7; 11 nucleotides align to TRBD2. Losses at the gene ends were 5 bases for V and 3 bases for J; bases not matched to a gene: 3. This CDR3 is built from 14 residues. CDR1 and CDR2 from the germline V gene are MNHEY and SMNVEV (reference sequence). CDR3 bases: TGTGCCAGCAGTCGGGGGACTAGCGGCTACGAGCAGTACTTC. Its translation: CASSRGTSGYEQYF.

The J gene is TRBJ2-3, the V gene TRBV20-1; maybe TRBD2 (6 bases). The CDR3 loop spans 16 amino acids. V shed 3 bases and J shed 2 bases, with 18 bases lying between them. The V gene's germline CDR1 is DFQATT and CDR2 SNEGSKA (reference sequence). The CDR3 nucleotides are TGCAGTGCTAGTGATCGGGGTTCGGGAGCCACAGATACGCAGTATTTT. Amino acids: CSASDRGSGATDTQYF.

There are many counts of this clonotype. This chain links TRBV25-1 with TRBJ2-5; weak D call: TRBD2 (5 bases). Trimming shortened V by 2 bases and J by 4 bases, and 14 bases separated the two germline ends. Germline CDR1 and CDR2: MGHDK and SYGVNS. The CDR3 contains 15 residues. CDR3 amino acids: CASSEGVRTAETQYF. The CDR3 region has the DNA TGTGCCAGCAGTGAAGGAGTGAGGACTGCAGAGACCCAGTACTTC.

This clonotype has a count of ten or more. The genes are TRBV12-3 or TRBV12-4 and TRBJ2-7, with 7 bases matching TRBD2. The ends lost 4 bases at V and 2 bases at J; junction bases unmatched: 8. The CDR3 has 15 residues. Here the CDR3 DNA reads TGTGCCAGCAGTTCATCCTCTAGCGGCACCTACGAGCAGTACTTC. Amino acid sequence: CASSSSSSGTYEQYF.

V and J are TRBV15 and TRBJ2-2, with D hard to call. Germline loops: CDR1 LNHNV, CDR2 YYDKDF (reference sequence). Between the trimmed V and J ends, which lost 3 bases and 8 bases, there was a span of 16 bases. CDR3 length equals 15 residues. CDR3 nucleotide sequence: TGTGCCACCAGCAGTGTCGGCCGACCCCCAGGGGAGCTGTTTTTT. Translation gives CATSSVGRPPGELFF.

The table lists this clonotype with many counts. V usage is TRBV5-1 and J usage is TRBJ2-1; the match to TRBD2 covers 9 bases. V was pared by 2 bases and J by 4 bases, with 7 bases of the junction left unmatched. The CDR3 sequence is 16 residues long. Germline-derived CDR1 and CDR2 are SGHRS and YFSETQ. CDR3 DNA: TGCGCCAGCAGCTTTGGCGGGGGGGCGCGGTACAATGAGCAGTTCTTC. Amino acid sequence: CASSFGGGARYNEQFF.

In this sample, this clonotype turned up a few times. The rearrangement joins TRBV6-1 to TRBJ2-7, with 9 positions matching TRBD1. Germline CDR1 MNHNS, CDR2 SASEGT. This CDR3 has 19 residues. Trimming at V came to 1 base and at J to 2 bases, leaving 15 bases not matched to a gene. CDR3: CASSEGLGTGRVFTYEQYV. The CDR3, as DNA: TGTGCCAGCAGTGAAGGTCTCGGGACAGGGAGGGTTTTTACCTACGAGCAGTACGTC.

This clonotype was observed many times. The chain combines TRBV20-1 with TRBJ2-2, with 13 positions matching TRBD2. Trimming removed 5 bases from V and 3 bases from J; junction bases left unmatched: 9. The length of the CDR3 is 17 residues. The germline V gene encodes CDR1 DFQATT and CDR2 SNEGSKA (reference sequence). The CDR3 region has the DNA TGCAGTGCTTCTCCGGGACTAGCGGGGAGGTACACCGGGGAGCTGTTTTTT. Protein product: CSASPGLAGRYTGELFF.

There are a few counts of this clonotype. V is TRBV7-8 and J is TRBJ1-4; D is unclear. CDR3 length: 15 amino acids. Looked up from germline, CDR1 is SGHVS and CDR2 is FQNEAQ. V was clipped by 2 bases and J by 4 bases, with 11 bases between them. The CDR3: CASSLNRQYNEKLFF. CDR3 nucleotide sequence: TGTGCCAGCAGCTTAAATCGGCAGTATAATGAAAAACTGTTTTTT.

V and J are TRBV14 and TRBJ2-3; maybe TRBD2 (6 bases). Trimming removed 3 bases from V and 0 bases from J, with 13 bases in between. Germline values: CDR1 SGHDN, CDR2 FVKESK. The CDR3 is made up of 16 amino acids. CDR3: CASSQGLALSTDTQYF. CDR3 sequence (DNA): TGTGCCAGCAGCCAGGGGCTAGCGCTTAGCACAGATACGCAGTATTTT.

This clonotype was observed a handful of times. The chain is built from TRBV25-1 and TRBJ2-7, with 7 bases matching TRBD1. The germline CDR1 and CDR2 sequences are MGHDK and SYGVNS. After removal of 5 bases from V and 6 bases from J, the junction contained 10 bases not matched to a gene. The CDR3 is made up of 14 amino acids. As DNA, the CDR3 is TGTGCCAGCAGTAGAACAGGGGTATCAAGCGAGCAGTACTTC. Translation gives CASSRTGVSSEQYF.

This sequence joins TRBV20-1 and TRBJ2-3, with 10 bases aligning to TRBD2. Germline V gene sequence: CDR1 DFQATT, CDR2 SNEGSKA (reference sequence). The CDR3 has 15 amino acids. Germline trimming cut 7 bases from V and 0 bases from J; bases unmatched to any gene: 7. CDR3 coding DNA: TGCAGTGGAACAGCGGGGGGGTCTAGCACAGATACGCAGTATTTT. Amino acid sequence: CSGTAGGSSTDTQYF.

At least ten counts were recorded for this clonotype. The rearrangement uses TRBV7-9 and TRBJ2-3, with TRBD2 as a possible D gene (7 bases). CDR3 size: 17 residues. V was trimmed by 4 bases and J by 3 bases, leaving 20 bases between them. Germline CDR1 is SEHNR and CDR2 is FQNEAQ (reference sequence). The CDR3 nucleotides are TGTGCCAGCAGCTCTCGGGGGGCTCAATTAAATACAGATACGCAGTATTTT. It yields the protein CASSSRGAQLNTDTQYF.

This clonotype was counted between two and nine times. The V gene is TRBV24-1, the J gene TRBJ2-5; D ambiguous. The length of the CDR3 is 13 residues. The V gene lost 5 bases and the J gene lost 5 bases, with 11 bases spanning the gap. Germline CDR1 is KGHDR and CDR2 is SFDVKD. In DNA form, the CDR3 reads TGTGCCACCAGTGGAAAAGGGTGGGAGACCCAGTACTTC. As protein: CATSGKGWETQYF.

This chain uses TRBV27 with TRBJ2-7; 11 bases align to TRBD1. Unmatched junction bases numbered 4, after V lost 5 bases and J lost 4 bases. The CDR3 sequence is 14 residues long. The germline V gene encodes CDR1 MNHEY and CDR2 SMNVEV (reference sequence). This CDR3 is CASSRTGGVYEQYF. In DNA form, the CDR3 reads TGTGCCAGCAGTCGGACAGGGGGCGTTTACGAGCAGTACTTC.

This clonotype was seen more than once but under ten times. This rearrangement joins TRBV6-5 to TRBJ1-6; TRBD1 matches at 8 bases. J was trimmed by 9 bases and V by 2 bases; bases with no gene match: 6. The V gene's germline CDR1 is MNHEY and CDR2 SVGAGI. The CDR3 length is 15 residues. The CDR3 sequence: CASSYLGQGSSPLHF. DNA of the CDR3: TGTGCCAGCAGTTACCTTGGACAGGGTAGTTCACCCCTCCACTTT.

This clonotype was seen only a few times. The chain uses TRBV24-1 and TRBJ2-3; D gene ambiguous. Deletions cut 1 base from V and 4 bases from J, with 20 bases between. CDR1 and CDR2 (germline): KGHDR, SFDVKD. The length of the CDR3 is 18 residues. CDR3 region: CATSDFVAASTEPDTQYF. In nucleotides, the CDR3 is TGTGCCACCAGTGATTTTGTGGCGGCGTCCACCGAACCAGATACGCAGTATTTT.

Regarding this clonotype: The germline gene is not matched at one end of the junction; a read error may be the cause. The CDR3 is CAGSLSFLMNTEAFF. DNA of the CDR3: TGTGCCGGCAGTTTATCGTTCCTAATGAACACTGAAGCTTTCTTT. The chain has TRBV27 and TRBJ1-1; D gene uncertain. The germline gives CDR1 MNHEY, CDR2 SMNVEV (reference sequence). The CDR3 has 15 amino acids.

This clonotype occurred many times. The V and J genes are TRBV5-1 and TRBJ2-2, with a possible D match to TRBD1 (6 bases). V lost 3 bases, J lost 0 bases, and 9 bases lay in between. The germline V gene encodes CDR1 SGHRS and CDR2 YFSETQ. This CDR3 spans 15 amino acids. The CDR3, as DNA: TGCGCCAGCAGCTACGGGACAACGAACACCGGGGAGCTGTTTTTT. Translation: CASSYGTTNTGELFF. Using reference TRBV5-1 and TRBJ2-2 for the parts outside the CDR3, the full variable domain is KAGVTQTPRYLIKTRGQQVTLSCSPISGHRSVSWYQQTPGQGLQFLFEYFSETQRNKGNFPGRFSGRQFSNSRSEMNVSTLELGDSALYLCASSYGTTNTGELFFGEGSRLTVL.

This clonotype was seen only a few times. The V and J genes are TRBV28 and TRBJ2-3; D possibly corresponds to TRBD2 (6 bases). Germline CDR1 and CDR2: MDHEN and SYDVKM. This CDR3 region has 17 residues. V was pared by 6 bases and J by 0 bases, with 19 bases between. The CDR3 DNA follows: TGTGCCAGCAGCCGGAGGGGAGGCGGGACTAGCACAGATACGCAGTATTTT. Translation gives CASSRRGGGTSTDTQYF.

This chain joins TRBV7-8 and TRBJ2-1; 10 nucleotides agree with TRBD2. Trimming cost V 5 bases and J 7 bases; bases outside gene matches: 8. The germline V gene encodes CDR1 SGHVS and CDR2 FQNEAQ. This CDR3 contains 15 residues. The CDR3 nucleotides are TGTGCCAGCAGCCCATTAAGCGGGGGGGGGAATGAGCAGTTCTTC. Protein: CASSPLSGGGNEQFF.